The clone carrying this TCR beta chain came up once. Its specificity is unknown. These data originate in a study of identifying expanded T cells in peripheral blood. Produced via immunoSEQ multiplex PCR; TCRdb's table is partial and in-frame only. The table has roughly 100,000 clones, roughly 86% seen once. No infections or other immune events were documented during collection. Germline V gene data show CDR1 as SEHNR and CDR2 as FQNEAQ (reference sequence). The CDR3 is made up of 14 amino acids. The V gene lost 2 bases and the J gene lost 0 bases, with 7 bases spanning the gap. Study outcomes and limitations: Across healthy donors, higher total template counts meant significantly greater roughly 2-week count variance. Technical replicates showed about 1.2 changed clones; approximately 2 weeks about 16; four weeks 19.

The source is a person aged 18 to 69 in good health. The chain uses TRBV7-9 and TRBJ1-1; D is undetermined. The source material was blood. DNA of the CDR3: TGTGCCAGCAGCTTAACAGCTCTGAACACTGAAGCTTTCTTT. This gives the protein CASSLTALNTEAFF.